Here is one T cell receptor (beta chain) with its context. Its antigen is unknown. This entry is derived from a study of cytomegalovirus exposure and HLA in healthy donors. From germline, CDR1 is SGHRS and CDR2 YFSETQ. The CDR3 is 15 residues long. The ends lost 0 bases at V and 2 bases at J; junction bases unmatched: 4. General study results and limits: Association of a missense DCLRE1C variant with TCR beta V- and J-gene trimming was reported in a later analysis. Across HLA loci, a later analysis found differing TCR association rates, with DRB1 most and HLA-C fewest. Looking again later, the authors saw that most CMV-associated TCR beta chains seemed HLA-restricted.

13 Jbeta primers and 60 Vbeta primers were used for the PCR. Repertoires were generated with immunoSEQ multiplex PCR, while TCRdb's copy carries only in-frame clones and drops some. This specimen shows approximately 170,000 clones; the ten leading clones hold around 0.8%. This sequence joins TRBV5-1 and TRBJ1-2, with 7 bases that match TRBD1. The receptor's source is a woman between 18 and 29 years old in good health and CMV-seropositive. The sequenced material came from PBMCs. CDR3: CASSLGQGGNYGYTF. The DNA of the CDR3 is TGCGCCAGCAGCTTGGGACAGGGCGGAAACTATGGCTACACCTTC.